This paragraph covers one TCR beta chain sequence. This clone's antigen is unknown. No base qualities exist here, and no much larger clone lies one base off it. From the germline V gene, CDR1 is SQVTM and CDR2 is ANQGSEA. Germline trimming amounts to 3 bases on V and 2 bases on J, with 9 as the count of junction bases outside the gene matches. The cysteine opens and the phenylalanine closes a CDR3 of 17 amino acids. Only the CDR3 DNA stays, 51 bases, in frame from base 1. The sample is drawn from a study of blood T cell repertoires in COVID-19 (dated by TCRdb to 2020 to 2022). Notes on the research overall: The collaborator samples originated in the United States, Italy and Spain and spanned the acute and convalescent phases of COVID-19. The prospective study material was composed of cDNA or gDNA derived from T cells, B-cell-depleted T cells, or PBMCs. Deeply sampled blood TCRbeta repertoires from subjects exposed to, actively infected with, or recovered from COVID-19 were included in the dataset. The repertoires were released in a freely available public database meant as a resource for research on the immune response to SARS-CoV-2. The samples were drawn from two sources: the first 160 participants of the ongoing ImmuneRACE study, and 1,254 subjects contributed by 6 global collaborators. The sample metadata nearly always contained a de-identified subject ID, COVID-19 status, age in years and sex. Where HLA class I and class II types were available, the types were taken from metadata supplied by the sample provider, not from assay-based typing.

TCRbeta CDR3 regions were amplified from genomic DNA using the immunoSEQ Assay, a bias-controlled multiplex PCR. In the authors' own workflow: The number of nucleated cells in each sample was estimated from the amplification of reference gene primers within the assay. To quantify the absolute abundance of each unique TCRbeta CDR3 rearrangement, sequence reads were collapsed and filtered. For each sample, productive Simpson clonality was calculated as the square root of Simpson's diversity index over productive rearrangements. In its TCRdb copy, this immuneACCESS table keeps in-frame sequences only and misses some clones. Where compared with another copy, unresolved V genes explain less than half of these, and the others have no known cause. V, J and clone size are taken as reported in that table, and D and trimming were inferred from the DNA itself. Counted in this sample were around 220,000 clones; 85% to 90% of them appeared once. The biggest ten clones account for roughly 15% of the sample.

Beyond this particular receptor, the publication reports: The quantity of clinical and demographic metadata differed by source and by participant and was supplied without curation.

In the prospective study, participants were roughly 18 to 89 years old, resided in 25 or so geographic areas of the United States, and were enrolled through a virtual design. Cohort assignment in the prospective study relied on participant-reported clinical history from a screening survey and a study questionnaire. Mobile phlebotomists in the prospective study collected whole blood, serum and a nasopharyngeal or oropharyngeal swab from every participant. Additional blood draws and questionnaires over an approximately 2-month period could optionally be provided by prospective study participants. Before DNA extraction, prospective study blood samples were shipped either frozen or at room temperature.

The chain was built from TRBV29-1 and TRBJ2-7, and 14 junction bases match TRBD2. Source material: PBMCs or T cells enriched from blood (not recorded which). The sequence came from a woman aged 45-60 years with acute COVID-19. The nucleotides are TGCAGCGTTGAGGGACTAGCGGGAGAATCAGGGACCTACGAGCAGTACTTC. Its amino acids are CSVEGLAGESGTYEQYF.